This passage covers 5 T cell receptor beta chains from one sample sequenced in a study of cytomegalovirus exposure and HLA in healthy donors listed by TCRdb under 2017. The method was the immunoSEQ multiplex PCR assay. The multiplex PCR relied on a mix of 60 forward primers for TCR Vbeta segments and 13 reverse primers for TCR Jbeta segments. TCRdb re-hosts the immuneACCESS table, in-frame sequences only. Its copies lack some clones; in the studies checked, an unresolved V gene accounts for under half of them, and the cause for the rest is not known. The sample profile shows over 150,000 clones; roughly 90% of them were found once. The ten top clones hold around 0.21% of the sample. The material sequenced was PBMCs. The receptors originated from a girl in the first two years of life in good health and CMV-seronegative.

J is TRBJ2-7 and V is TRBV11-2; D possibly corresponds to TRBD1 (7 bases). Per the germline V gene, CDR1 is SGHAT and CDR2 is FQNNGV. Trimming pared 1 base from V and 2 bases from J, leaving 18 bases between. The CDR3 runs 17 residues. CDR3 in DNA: TGTGCCAGCAGCTTAGGAGGGCGCGGGACAGTTCCCTACGAGCAGTACTTC. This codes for CASSLGGRGTVPYEQYF. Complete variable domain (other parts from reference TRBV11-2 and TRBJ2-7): EAGVAQSPRYKIIEKRQSVAFWCNPISGHATLYWYQQILGQGPKLLIQFQNNGVVDDSQLPKDRFSAERLKGVDSTLKIQPAKLEDSAVYLCASSLGGRGTVPYEQYFGPGTRLTVT.

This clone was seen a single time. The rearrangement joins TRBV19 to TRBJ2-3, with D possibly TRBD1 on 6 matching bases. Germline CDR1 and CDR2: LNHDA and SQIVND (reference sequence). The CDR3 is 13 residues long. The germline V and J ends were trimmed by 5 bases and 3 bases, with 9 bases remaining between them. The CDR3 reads CASSSGQTDTQYF. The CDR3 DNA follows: TGTGCCAGTAGTTCAGGACAGACAGATACGCAGTATTTT.

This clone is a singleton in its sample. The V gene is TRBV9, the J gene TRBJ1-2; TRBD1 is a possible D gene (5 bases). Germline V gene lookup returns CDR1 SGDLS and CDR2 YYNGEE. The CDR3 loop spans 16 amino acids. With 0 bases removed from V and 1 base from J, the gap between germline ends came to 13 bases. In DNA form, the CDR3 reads TGTGCCAGCAGCGTAGACAGACGGGGACTTAACTATGGCTACACCTTC. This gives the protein CASSVDRRGLNYGYTF.

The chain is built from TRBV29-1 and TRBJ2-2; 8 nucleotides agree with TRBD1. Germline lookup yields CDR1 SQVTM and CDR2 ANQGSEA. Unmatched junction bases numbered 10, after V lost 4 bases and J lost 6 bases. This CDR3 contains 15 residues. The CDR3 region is CSVAVIAGGAGELFF. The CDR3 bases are TGCAGCGTTGCGGTGATCGCAGGGGGCGCCGGGGAGCTGTTTTTT.

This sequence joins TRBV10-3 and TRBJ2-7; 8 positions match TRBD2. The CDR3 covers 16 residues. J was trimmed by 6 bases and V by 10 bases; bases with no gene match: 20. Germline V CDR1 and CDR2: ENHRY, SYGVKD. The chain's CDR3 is CATRGPGLGRQAEQYF. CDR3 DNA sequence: TGTGCCACACGCGGACCGGGACTAGGACGGCAGGCCGAGCAGTACTTC.